This T cell receptor beta chain comes out of a study of blood T cell repertoires in COVID-19. Germline CDR1 MNHEY, CDR2 SMNVEV (reference sequence). The CDR3 is 14 amino acids. The V gene lost 6 bases and the J gene lost 5 bases, with 17 bases spanning the gap. Original processing notes: Scientists estimated how many nucleated cells there were by amplifying reference gene primers. Data came from immunoSEQ multiplex PCR; TCRdb stores just in-frame clones and leaves some out. V and J calls and clone size follow that table, whereas D and trimming were derived from the DNA. This table has roughly 340,000 clones, about 89% appearing once.

The TCR was taken from a woman between 45 and 65 years old with COVID-19, enrolled during active disease. The rearrangement uses TRBV27 and TRBJ2-7; D unresolved. The sample consisted of peripheral blood. The CDR3 loop reads CASREYSLRDEQYF. CDR3 nucleotides: TGTGCCAGCAGAGAGTATAGTTTACGGGACGAGCAGTACTTC.